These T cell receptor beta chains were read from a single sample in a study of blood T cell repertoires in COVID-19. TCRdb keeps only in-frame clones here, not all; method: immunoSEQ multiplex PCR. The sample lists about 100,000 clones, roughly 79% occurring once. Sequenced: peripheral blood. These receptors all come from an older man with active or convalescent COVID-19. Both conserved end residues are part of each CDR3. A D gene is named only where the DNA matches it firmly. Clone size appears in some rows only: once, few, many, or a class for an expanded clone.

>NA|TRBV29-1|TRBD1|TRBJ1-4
TGCAGCGTTGCGGACAGGGGAACTAATGAAAAACTGTTTTTT
CSVADRGTNEKLFF
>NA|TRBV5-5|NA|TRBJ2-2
TGTGCCAGCAGCTTGGGGGCAGGGTTGTTCGGGGAGCTGTTTTTT
CASSLGAGLFGELFF
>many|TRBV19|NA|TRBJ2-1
TGTGCCAGTAGTGTCGGGCCGACGGCGGGTGAGCAGTTCTTC
CASSVGPTAGEQFF
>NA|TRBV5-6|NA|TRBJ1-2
TGTGCCAGCAGCCTGCGGAGGACCGGCTACACCTTC
CASSLRRTGYTF
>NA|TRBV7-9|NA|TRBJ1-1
TGTGCCAGCAGCCGGATGCTGGACAGACCCAACACTGAAGCTTTCTTT
CASSRMLDRPNTEAFF
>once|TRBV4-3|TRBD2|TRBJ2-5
TGCGCCAGCAGCCAGAGTCGGGGACTAGCGGAGACCCAGTACTTC
CASSQSRGLAETQYF
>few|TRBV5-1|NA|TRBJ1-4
TGCGCCAGCAGCTTGGGATCCGGCGGGGAAAAACTGTTTTTT
CASSLGSGGEKLFF
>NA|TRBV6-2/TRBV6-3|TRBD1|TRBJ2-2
TGTGCCAGCAGCATCGGACAGGGGGCGAACACCGGGGAGCTGTTTTTT
CASSIGQGANTGELFF
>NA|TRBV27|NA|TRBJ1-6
TGTGCCAGCAGTTCAGCCGGGGGGCAGCCTAATTCACCCCTCCACTTT
CASSSAGGQPNSPLHF
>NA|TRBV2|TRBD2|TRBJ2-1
TGTGCCAGCAGTGAACGGCTAGCGGGGGGGAGTGAGCAGTTCTTC
CASSERLAGGSEQFF
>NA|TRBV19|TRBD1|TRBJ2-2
TGTGCCAGTACCCCCGGGACAGGGGGCAGCGGGGAGCTGTTTTTT
CASTPGTGGSGELFF
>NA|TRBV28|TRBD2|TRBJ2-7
TGTGCCAGTCGAACTAGCGGGGGAACCTACGAGCAGTACTTC
CASRTSGGTYEQYF
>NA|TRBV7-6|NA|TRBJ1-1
TGTGCCAGCTCCTCCTATGGGAACACTGAAGCTTTCTTT
CASSSYGNTEAFF
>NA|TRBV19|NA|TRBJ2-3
TGTGCCAGTAGGCGGGGGACAGGCCTCAGCACAGATACGCAGTATTTT
CASRRGTGLSTDTQYF
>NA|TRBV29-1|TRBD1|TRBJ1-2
TGCAGCGTTGGCGGACAGGATGGCTACACCTTC
CSVGGQDGYTF
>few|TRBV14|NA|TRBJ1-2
TGTGCCAGCAGCCAATCAGCGCTCTATGGCTACACCTTC
CASSQSALYGYTF
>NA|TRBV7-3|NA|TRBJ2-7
TGTGCCAGCAGCCCCTGGACAAGCTACTACGAGCAGTACTTC
CASSPWTSYYEQYF
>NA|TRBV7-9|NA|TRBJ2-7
TGTGCCAGCAGCTTAGCCCTCGGGGACTACGAGCAGTACTTC
CASSLALGDYEQYF
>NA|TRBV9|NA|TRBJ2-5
TGTGCCAGCAGCGAGGGACTCCTGGAGGCCCAGTACTTC
CASSEGLLEAQYF
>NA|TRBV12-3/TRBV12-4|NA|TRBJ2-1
TGTGCCAGCAGTTTGGTCAACGGAGAAAAATTCTTC
CASSLVNGEKFF
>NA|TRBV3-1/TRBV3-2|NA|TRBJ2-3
TGTGCCAGCAGCCCAGCGGACTTCCAGAGCACAGATACGCAGTATTTT
CASSPADFQSTDTQYF
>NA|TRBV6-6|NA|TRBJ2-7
TGTGCCAGCAGCAAACAGGGTTGGTACGAGCAGTACTTC
CASSKQGWYEQYF
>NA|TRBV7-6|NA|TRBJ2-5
TGTGCCAGCAGCTTAGATCCGGGTGGTGGAGAGACCCAGTACTTC
CASSLDPGGGETQYF
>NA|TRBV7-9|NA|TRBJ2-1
TGTGCCAGCAGCCACGGGCCGGGAGTTGTTGAGCAGTTCTTC
CASSHGPGVVEQFF
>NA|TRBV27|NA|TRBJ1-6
TGTGCCAGCAGATCCGGAGGCGCCAACAATAATTCACCCCTCCACTTT
CASRSGGANNNSPLHF
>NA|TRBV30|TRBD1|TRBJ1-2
TGTGCCTGGACCGTAACAGGGGCTGGCAGCTACACCTTC
CAWTVTGAGSYTF
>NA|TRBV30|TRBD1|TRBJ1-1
TGTGCCTGGAGTGGACAGGGGACTTCTGAAGCTTTCTTT
CAWSGQGTSEAFF
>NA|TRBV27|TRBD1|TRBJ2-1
TGTGCCAGCAGTTTAGACAGGGGATACAATGAGCAGTTCTTC
CASSLDRGYNEQFF
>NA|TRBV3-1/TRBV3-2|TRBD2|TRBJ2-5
TGTGCCAGCAGCCCTGGGGGGGTCGAGACCCAGTACTTC
CASSPGGVETQYF
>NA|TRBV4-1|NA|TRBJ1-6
TGCGCCAGCAGCCAAGATCCCAGTACAAGTTCACCCCTCCACTTT
CASSQDPSTSSPLHF
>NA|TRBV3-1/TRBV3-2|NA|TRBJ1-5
TGTGCCAGCAGCCAAGATCCGGGTCAGCCCCAGCATTTT
CASSQDPGQPQHF
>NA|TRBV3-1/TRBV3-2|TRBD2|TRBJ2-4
TGTGCCAGCAGCCAGATCCTAGCGGGGGGCGCCAAAAACATTCAGTACTTC
CASSQILAGGAKNIQYF
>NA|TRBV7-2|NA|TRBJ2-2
TGTGCCAGCAGCAGCGGGTTGGACACCGGGGAGCTGTTTTTT
CASSSGLDTGELFF
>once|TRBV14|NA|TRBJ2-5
TGTGCCAGCGCTGGAGGAAGTACCCAGTACTTC
CASAGGSTQYF
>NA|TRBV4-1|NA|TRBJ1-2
TGCGCCAGCAGCCAAGATGCGGGATTTTCGGGTGGCTACACCTTC
CASSQDAGFSGGYTF
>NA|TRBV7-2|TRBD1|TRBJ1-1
TGTGCCAGCAGCTGGGGGCCAGGGGGCGTAAACACTGAAGCTTTCTTT
CASSWGPGGVNTEAFF
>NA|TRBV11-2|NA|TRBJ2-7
TGTGCCAGCAGCTTAGGGAGAAGCTACGAGCAGTACTTC
CASSLGRSYEQYF
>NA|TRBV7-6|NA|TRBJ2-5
TGTGCCAGCAGCTTAAGCGCATTGAAAGAGACCCAGTACTTC
CASSLSALKETQYF
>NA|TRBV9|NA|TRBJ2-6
TGTGCCAGCAGCGTAGGAGGGACTGGGGCCAACGTCCTGACTTTC
CASSVGGTGANVLTF
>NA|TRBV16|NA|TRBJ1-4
TGTGCCAGCAGCCGGGACACGATTACTGCAACTAATGAAAAACTGTTTTTT
CASSRDTITATNEKLFF
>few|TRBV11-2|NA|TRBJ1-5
TGTGCCAGCAGCTTAACAGGGTCGTGGAATCAGCCCCAGCATTTT
CASSLTGSWNQPQHF
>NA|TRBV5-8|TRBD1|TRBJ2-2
TGTGCCAGCAGCTTAATTCGGACAGGGAGGACCGGGGAGTTGTTTTTT
CASSLIRTGRTGELFF
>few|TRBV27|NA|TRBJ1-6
TGTGCCAGCAGCCCGGGGGGGTGGGGTTCACCCCTCCACTTT
CASSPGGWGSPLHF
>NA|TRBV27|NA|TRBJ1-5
TGTGCCAGCAGTTTACAGGGAAACAATCAGCCCCAGCATTTT
CASSLQGNNQPQHF
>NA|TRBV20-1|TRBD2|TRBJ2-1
TGCAGTGCTAGCCCGGGGGGGGAGCAGTTCTTC
CSASPGGEQFF
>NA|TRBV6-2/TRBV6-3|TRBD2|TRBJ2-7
TGTGCCAGCAGTTACTCTGGGACTAGCGTCACCTACGAGCAGTACTTC
CASSYSGTSVTYEQYF
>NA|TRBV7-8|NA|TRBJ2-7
TGTGCCAGCAGCCTCGGGACTGCCTACGAGCAGTACTTC
CASSLGTAYEQYF
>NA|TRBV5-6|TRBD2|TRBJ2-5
TGTGCCAGCCACTCCGGGACTAGCGATGAGACCCAGTACTTC
CASHSGTSDETQYF
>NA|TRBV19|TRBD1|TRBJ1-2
TGTGCCAGTAGGGCGGGACAGAGCTATGGCTACACCTTC
CASRAGQSYGYTF
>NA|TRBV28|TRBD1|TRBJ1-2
TGTGCCAGCAGACCACTAAACCGGGACAGGGGGATGAGGGGCTACACCTTC
CASRPLNRDRGMRGYTF
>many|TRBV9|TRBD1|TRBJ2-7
TGTGCCAGCAGCGGAGAGACAGGGGGAACCTACGAGCAGTACTTC
CASSGETGGTYEQYF
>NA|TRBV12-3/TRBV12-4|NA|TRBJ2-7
TGTGCCAGCAGTTTAGAACTTGAGCAGTACTTC
CASSLELEQYF
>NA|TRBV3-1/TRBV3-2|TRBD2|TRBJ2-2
TGTGCCAGCAGCCAAGAAGCCCTAGCGGGGGGGATCGGGGAGCTGTTTTTT
CASSQEALAGGIGELFF